This entry is about one TCR beta chain. Its antigen is unknown. Molecules of cDNA were individually given unique molecular identifiers that were attached to them. TCRdb itself ran the 5' RACE reads through MiXCR, one entry per CDR3 protein. Of tens of thousands of distinct CDR3 sequences in the sample, roughly 17% are singletons; the top ten hold around 4.9%. The sample comes from a study of early T cells in non-severe SARS-CoV-2 infection. Background on the study: Investigators sequenced bulk RNA drawn from unsorted whole blood, and chains remained unpaired. Study-wide findings and caveats: Clonotype matching in VDJdb favored anti-spike CD8 responses and did not capture private and CD4 specificities.

Trimming left V 3 bases short and J 2 bases short, with 12 bases between. The CDR3 consists of 14 residues. The germline V gene encodes CDR1 DFQATT and CDR2 SNEGSKA (reference sequence). The receptor was isolated from an adult who was a healthcare worker with PCR-confirmed SARS-CoV-2 infection or an uninfected control (not recorded which). The sample in question was whole blood, obtained at baseline. V is TRBV20-1 and J is TRBJ2-3; no clear D gene. The CDR3 nucleotides read TGCAGTGCTAGGAGGACGCCTAACACAGATACGCAGTATTTT. Protein: CSARRTPNTDTQYF.